Listed here are 7 T cell receptor beta chains from one sample, sequenced in a study of T cell responses to AZD1222 COVID-19 vaccine. The protocol was immunoSEQ multiplex PCR, while the TCRdb copy is restricted to in-frame clones and leaves out a portion. The sample shows about 120,000 clones, 92% of them seen only once. The sequenced sample was peripheral blood, obtained 28 days after the second AZD1222 dose. The receptors here all came from an adult who received the AZD1222 COVID-19 vaccine.

The chain employs TRBV5-1 and TRBJ2-7; 9 bases align to TRBD1. The germline CDR1 and CDR2 sequences are SGHRS and YFSETQ. This CDR3 is 15 amino acids long. Unmatched junction bases numbered 5, after V lost 2 bases and J lost 2 bases. The CDR3 DNA is TGCGCCAGCAGCTTACCGGGACAGGGTGCCTACGAGCAGTACTTC. It specifies CASSLPGQGAYEQYF.

The J gene is TRBJ1-2, the V gene TRBV24-1; D is unresolved. Trimming took off 9 bases at V and 4 bases at J, with 17 bases between the two ends. CDR1 and CDR2 from the germline V gene are KGHDR and SFDVKD. The CDR3 is 14 amino acids. The CDR3 reads CATRRGTSVYGYTF. The CDR3, as DNA: TGTGCCACCCGTCGGGGAACCTCTGTCTATGGCTACACCTTC.

The chain employs TRBV7-2 and TRBJ2-5, with 8 bases matching TRBD2. The ends lost 1 base at V and 1 base at J; junction bases unmatched: 8. CDR3 length: 17 amino acids. Germline V gene data show CDR1 as SGHTA and CDR2 as FQGNSA. The CDR3 region is CASSLGPGGAIQETQYF. The CDR3 DNA reads as TGTGCCAGCAGCTTAGGGCCGGGGGGGGCCATCCAAGAGACCCAGTACTTC.

This clone was seen only once. The chain links TRBV27 to TRBJ1-2; 7 bases fit TRBD1. From germline, CDR1 is MNHEY and CDR2 SMNVEV (reference sequence). The CDR3 has 14 residues. With V trimmed by 5 bases and J by 2 bases, 5 bases remained unmatched. Here the CDR3 reads CASSPGTVNYGYTF. The CDR3 region has the DNA TGTGCCAGCAGTCCCGGGACAGTCAACTATGGCTACACCTTC.

The rearrangement joins TRBV18 to TRBJ1-2; TRBD1 agrees at 8 bases. V shed 5 bases, J shed 5 bases, and the junction held 7 bases outside the gene matches. The germline V gene has CDR1 KGHSH and CDR2 LQKENI. The CDR3 is made up of 14 amino acids. CDR3 residues: CASSSTGEGYGYTF. DNA of the CDR3: TGTGCCAGCTCATCGACAGGGGAGGGGTATGGCTACACCTTC.

CDR3 DNA: TGTGCAAGTCCCCCCCAACCGGACAGGGGCCACGAGCAGTACTTC. Its translation: CASPPQPDRGHEQYF. The chain links TRBV12-2 to TRBJ2-7; TRBD1 is taken as the D call from the table, unchecked against the DNA. TRBV12-2 is given as a pseudogene. The CDR3 sequence is 15 residues long.

The CDR3 nucleotides read TGTGCCAGCAGCCACCCGAGTTACCAAGAGACCCAGTACTTC. Its translation is CASSHPSYQETQYF. This chain uses TRBV5-5 with TRBJ2-5, with D uncertain. From germline, CDR1 is SGHKS and CDR2 YYEKEE (reference sequence). This CDR3 region has 14 residues. Trimming stripped 4 bases from V and 0 bases from J, with 10 bases between.